The 27 T cell receptor beta chains given below trace back to one sample, sequenced in a study of early T cells in non-severe SARS-CoV-2 infection. MiXCR was run by TCRdb on the 5' RACE reads, yielding one entry per CDR3 protein. The sample consists of about 130,000 distinct CDR3 sequences, more than 13% of them appearing once. The sequenced material came from whole blood. These receptors were collected from an adult who was a healthcare worker with PCR-confirmed SARS-CoV-2 infection or an uninfected control (not recorded which).

The J gene is TRBJ1-2, the V gene TRBV4-2, with D unresolved. The CDR3 totals 13 residues. V was shortened by 1 base and J by 8 bases, with 11 bases between the two germline ends. Per germline, CDR1 LGHNA and CDR2 YNFKEQ. The CDR3 loop is CASSQAASLGYTF. The CDR3 DNA reads TGTGCCAGCAGCCAAGCCGCTTCCCTGGGCTACACCTTC.

The chain carries TRBV29-1 and TRBJ2-5; D gene uncertain. CDR3 length: 11 amino acids. Trimming cost V 2 bases and J 1 base, with 2 bases left between them. The V gene's germline CDR1 is SQVTM and CDR2 ANQGSEA. CDR3 sequence (DNA): TGCAGCGTTGAACCCCAAGAGACCCAGTACTTC. Its translation is CSVEPQETQYF.

This sequence joins TRBV2 and TRBJ1-5; 10 bases are shared with TRBD1. Germline CDR1 and CDR2: SNHLY and FYNNEI. The ends lost 4 bases at V and 7 bases at J; junction bases unmatched: 4. This CDR3 has 14 amino acids. The CDR3 here is CASSAGTGEQPQHF. DNA for the CDR3: TGTGCCAGCAGTGCCGGGACAGGGGAGCAGCCCCAGCATTTT.

The sample holds a few counts of this clonotype. The chain links TRBV20-1 to TRBJ1-1, with D unclear. V lost 5 bases to trimming and J lost 0 bases, with 10 bases between them. The CDR3 has 13 amino acids. Germline CDR1 and CDR2: DFQATT and SNEGSKA (reference sequence). The CDR3: CSAPKELNTEAFF. As DNA, the CDR3 is TGCAGTGCTCCGAAAGAGCTGAACACTGAAGCTTTCTTT.

This clonotype was detected many times. This CDR3 reads CASRLGQANSPLHF. The DNA for the CDR3 is TGTGCCAGCAGATTGGGACAGGCTAATTCACCCCTCCACTTT. The chain carries TRBV12-3 or TRBV12-4 and TRBJ1-6, with 8 nucleotides matching TRBD1. The J segment lost 6 bases and the V segment lost 6 bases, leaving 4 bases of the junction unmatched. The CDR3 totals 14 residues.

This clonotype was seen a handful of times. The chain employs TRBV29-1 and TRBJ2-7, with D possibly TRBD2 on 5 matching bases. The CDR3 covers 15 residues. With 7 bases removed from V and 3 bases from J, the gap between germline ends came to 22 bases. The germline V gene has CDR1 SQVTM and CDR2 ANQGSEA. The CDR3 coding sequence is TGCAGCGCACGCGAGGGAGAAAACCCTTACTACGAGCAGTACTTC. Translated: CSAREGENPYYEQYF.

This clonotype was seen a few times. This chain connects TRBV9 to TRBJ1-3; D is unclear. Trimming stripped 3 bases from V and 0 bases from J, with 16 bases between. Germline V gives CDR1 SGDLS, CDR2 YYNGEE. CDR3 length: 17 residues. The CDR3 here is CASSGPLEVLSGNTIYF. The CDR3 nucleotides read TGTGCCAGCAGCGGCCCCCTTGAGGTCCTCTCTGGAAACACCATATATTTT.

The chain combines TRBV3-1 with TRBJ1-4; D gene unclear. The CDR3 runs to 13 residues. Trimming shortened V by 2 bases and J by 10 bases, and 11 bases separated the two germline ends. CDR1 and CDR2 from the germline V gene are LGHDT and YNNKEL (reference sequence). Here the CDR3 DNA reads TGTGCCAGCAGCCAATTCCCGGGAGGAAAACTGTTTTTT. Translated, it gives CASSQFPGGKLFF.

The chain carries TRBV6-5 and TRBJ2-3; 13 bases are shared with TRBD2. J was trimmed by 4 bases and V by 5 bases; bases with no gene match: 6. This CDR3 contains 16 residues. From germline, CDR1 is MNHEY and CDR2 SVGAGI. In DNA, the CDR3 is TGTGCCAGCAGTCCATCACTAGCGGGGGGGCCAGATACGCAGTATTTT. Encoded protein: CASSPSLAGGPDTQYF.

This clonotype was recorded a few times. The chain joins TRBV10-3 to TRBJ2-3; TRBD2 agrees at 7 bases. The V gene's germline CDR1 is ENHRY and CDR2 SYGVKD. Losses at the gene ends were 6 bases for V and 4 bases for J; bases not matched to a gene: 10. CDR3 length: 15 amino acids. The DNA of the CDR3 is TGTGCCATCAGCCCCGGGACCGGGAGGTCAGATACGCAGTATTTT. This sequence encodes CAISPGTGRSDTQYF.

This clonotype was detected a few times. This sequence joins TRBV4-1 and TRBJ1-4; a possible D gene is TRBD1 (5 bases). The CDR3 is 14 residues long. The germline gives CDR1 MGHRA, CDR2 YSYEKL. Trimming cost V 9 bases and J 5 bases, with 16 bases left between them. CDR3 residues: CASSRRGINEKLFF. DNA for the CDR3: TGCGCCAGTTCCCGGCGGGGCATCAATGAAAAACTGTTTTTT.

This clonotype turned up a few times. This chain links TRBV11-3 with TRBJ2-1; D possibly matches TRBD1 or TRBD2 (5 bases each). The germline CDR1 and CDR2 sequences are SGHNT and YENEEA. V gave up 6 bases and J gave up 7 bases, with 10 bases separating them. The CDR3 is made up of 12 amino acids. CDR3 sequence: CASRGEGNEQFF. The CDR3 DNA reads as TGTGCCAGCAGGGGCGAGGGGAATGAGCAGTTCTTC.

The table lists this clonotype with many counts. The chain's CDR3 is CSTWTGERNTEAFF. The CDR3, as DNA: TGCAGCACATGGACGGGTGAAAGGAACACTGAAGCTTTCTTT. The chain combines TRBV29-1 with TRBJ1-1; D is uncertain. The V end was cut by 8 bases, the J end by 1 base, with 17 bases between. The CDR3 contains 14 residues. Looked up from germline, CDR1 is SQVTM and CDR2 is ANQGSEA.

This clonotype was counted ten times or more. The J gene is TRBJ2-7, the V gene TRBV12-3 or TRBV12-4; 12 nucleotides match TRBD1. This CDR3 region has 17 residues. Trimming at V came to 5 bases and at J to 4 bases, leaving 12 bases not matched to a gene. DNA of the CDR3: TGTGCCAGCAGTGCCCTACCGGGACAGGGGGCGAAGTACGAGCAGTACTTC. Translated, it gives CASSALPGQGAKYEQYF.

The chain's CDR3 is CASSLLPSTGELFF. In DNA, the CDR3 is TGTGCCAGCAGCTTATTACCGTCCACCGGGGAGCTGTTTTTT. The chain employs TRBV7-6 and TRBJ2-2, with D uncertain. From germline, CDR1 is SGHVS and CDR2 FNYEAQ. V was clipped by 2 bases and J by 4 bases, with 8 bases between them. The CDR3 sequence is 14 residues long.

This clonotype was detected ten times or more. The rearrangement joins TRBV7-9 to TRBJ2-1; TRBD2 matches at 16 bases. J gave up 7 bases and V 5 bases, and 8 bases lay outside the gene matches. CDR3 length equals 17 residues. Germline-derived CDR1 and CDR2 are SEHNR and FQNEAQ (reference sequence). CDR3: CASSPPGLAGGGNEQFF. The CDR3 DNA is TGTGCCAGCAGCCCTCCGGGACTAGCGGGGGGGGGTAATGAGCAGTTCTTC.

This clonotype was counted at least ten times. The gene calls are TRBV5-1 and TRBJ1-5; perhaps TRBD1 as D (5 bases). The CDR3 sequence is 13 residues long. V lost 0 bases, J lost 7 bases, and 8 bases lay in between. Germline CDR1 SGHRS, CDR2 YFSETQ. The CDR3 coding sequence is TGCGCCAGCAGCTTGGGAGGGGACCAGCCCCAGCATTTT. Translation: CASSLGGDQPQHF.

This chain connects TRBV7-9 to TRBJ2-6; D unresolved. This CDR3 comprises 16 residues. V lost 2 bases, J lost 0 bases, and 8 bases lay in between. The germline gives CDR1 SEHNR, CDR2 FQNEAQ (reference sequence). As DNA, the CDR3 is TGTGCCAGCAGCTTATTCAAAACCTCTGGGGCCAACGTCCTGACTTTC. Amino acids: CASSLFKTSGANVLTF.

This clonotype occurred a few times. The J gene is TRBJ1-4, the V gene TRBV19; 10 bases are shared with TRBD1. Per germline, CDR1 LNHDA and CDR2 SQIVND (reference sequence). The V gene end was trimmed by 5 bases and the J gene end by 8 bases; junction bases not matched to a gene: 11. CDR3 length: 16 residues. CDR3 sequence: CASSPGTGARGEKLFF. CDR3 DNA: TGTGCCAGTAGTCCCGGGACAGGGGCCCGAGGAGAAAAACTGTTTTTT.

The chain carries TRBV20-1 and TRBJ2-5; D call uncertain. The CDR3 consists of 15 residues. Germline lookup yields CDR1 DFQATT and CDR2 SNEGSKA (reference sequence). V dropped 1 base and J dropped 5 bases, with 17 bases sitting between them. CDR3 loop: CSARGWSGREETQYF. In DNA form, the CDR3 reads TGCAGTGCTAGAGGATGGTCCGGTAGAGAGGAGACCCAGTACTTC.

This clonotype was detected ten times or more. The chain combines TRBV3-1 with TRBJ2-3; 10 nucleotides agree with TRBD2. The CDR3 extends over 17 amino acids. Germline CDR1 is LGHDT and CDR2 is YNNKEL (reference sequence). J gave up 6 bases and V 4 bases, and 13 bases lay outside the gene matches. The CDR3 nucleotides are TGTGCCAGCAGCCTGTATGCCAGCGGGGGGGAGGTCGATACGCAGTATTTT. Residues: CASSLYASGGEVDTQYF.

This clonotype was detected many times. J is TRBJ2-5 and V is TRBV9, with a tentative D call TRBD1 (5 bases). The germline V and J ends were trimmed by 2 bases and 4 bases, with 6 bases remaining between them. Germline CDR1 reads SGDLS; CDR2 reads YYNGEE. CDR3 length: 12 residues. The CDR3 is CASSVQGETQYF. CDR3 bases: TGTGCCAGCAGCGTCCAGGGAGAGACCCAGTACTTC.

This clonotype was detected only a few times. This CDR3 is CASSIGGITSGELFF. The CDR3 DNA is TGTGCCAGCAGCATTGGGGGTATTACATCCGGGGAGCTGTTTTTT. The chain links TRBV12-3 or TRBV12-4 to TRBJ2-2; D tentatively reads TRBD1 or TRBD2 (5 bases each). Trimming took 6 bases from V and 6 from J, leaving 17 bases between them. This CDR3 has 15 residues.

This clonotype was detected only a few times. The gene calls are TRBV7-6 and TRBJ1-4; weak D call: TRBD1 (6 bases). Germline V lookup: CDR1 SGHVS, CDR2 FNYEAQ. V was shortened by 0 bases and J by 8 bases, with 16 bases between the two germline ends. CDR3 length: 16 residues. The CDR3 region has the DNA TGTGCCAGCAGCTTAGCTGGGTCAGGGGTAGGAGAAAAACTGTTTTTT. Translation: CASSLAGSGVGEKLFF.

This clonotype was recorded a few times. The V call is TRBV29-1, the J call TRBJ1-5; D remains ambiguous. The CDR3 has 13 amino acids. Looked up from germline, CDR1 is SQVTM and CDR2 is ANQGSEA. V shed 4 bases and J shed 3 bases, with 10 bases lying between them. Here the CDR3 reads CSVGEENNQPQHF. The CDR3 DNA is TGCAGCGTTGGAGAGGAAAACAATCAGCCCCAGCATTTT.

This clonotype has ten or more counts. The chain uses TRBV5-4 and TRBJ2-4; 10 nucleotides match TRBD2. The V segment lost 0 bases and the J segment 5 bases; nucleotides outside the gene matches: 2. This CDR3 comprises 15 residues. CDR1 SGHNT and CDR2 YYREEE come from the germline V gene (reference sequence). DNA of the CDR3: TGTGCCAGCAGCTTGGGTAGCGGGGGGCAAAACATTCAGTACTTC. It specifies CASSLGSGGQNIQYF.

CDR3 region: CASSSRGGPNEQFF. CDR3 bases: TGTGCCAGCTCATCCCGCGGGGGCCCCAATGAGCAGTTCTTC. This chain joins TRBV18 and TRBJ2-1; the D gene is possibly TRBD2 (7 bases). CDR1 and CDR2 (germline): KGHSH, LQKENI. The CDR3 totals 14 residues. The V gene lost 5 bases and the J gene lost 6 bases, with 14 bases spanning the gap.